One and the same sample provided the 21 T cell receptor beta chains below, sequenced in a study of siplizumab effects on memory and regulatory T cells. Sequenced by immunoSEQ multiplex PCR; TCRdb stores in-frame clones only, minus some. Of 87,000 or so clones listed, approximately 95% were seen once; the top ten hold over 0.25%. Sequencing was carried out using non-Treg CD4+ T cells sorted from blood. The receptors were gathered from a human donor in good health.

The CDR3 spells CASSLTSGSYEQYF. The CDR3 DNA reads TGTGCCAGCAGCCTTACCAGCGGTTCCTACGAGCAGTACTTC. The gene calls are TRBV5-4 and TRBJ2-7, with a tentative D call TRBD2 (5 bases). V lost 4 bases, J lost 1 base, and 12 bases lay in between. Germline CDR1 and CDR2: SGHNT and YYREEE (reference sequence). The CDR3 covers 14 residues.

This clone appeared once. The rearrangement uses TRBV5-6 and TRBJ1-1; no clear D gene. Per the germline V gene, CDR1 is SGHDT and CDR2 is YYEEEE. Trimming took 3 bases from V and 2 from J, leaving 8 bases between them. This CDR3 has 13 residues. Here the CDR3 reads CASSSAGNTEAFF. The CDR3 coding sequence is TGTGCCAGCAGCTCGGCCGGAAACACTGAAGCTTTCTTT.

V usage is TRBV29-1 and J usage is TRBJ1-2, with 11 positions matching TRBD1. Trimming cost V 4 bases and J 4 bases; bases outside gene matches: 5. This CDR3 region has 14 residues. Germline V gene sequence: CDR1 SQVTM, CDR2 ANQGSEA. The CDR3 sequence: CSVVMGTGGYGYTF. CDR3 nucleotides: TGCAGCGTTGTTATGGGGACAGGGGGCTATGGCTACACCTTC.

This clone was seen a single time. V and J are TRBV25-1 and TRBJ1-2; TRBD1 matches 8 bases. The CDR3 is made up of 16 amino acids. V shed 6 bases, J shed 7 bases, and the junction held 16 bases outside the gene matches. The germline gives CDR1 MGHDK, CDR2 SYGVNS. The CDR3 DNA reads as TGTGCCAGCAGCGAACCGGGACAGGCACAACGGCGTGGCTACACCTTC. This sequence encodes CASSEPGQAQRRGYTF.

The chain joins TRBV6-5 to TRBJ1-3, with TRBD1 matching over 7 bases. This CDR3 has 14 residues. From germline, CDR1 is MNHEY and CDR2 SVGAGI. Trimming took 8 bases from V and 4 from J; bases not matched to a gene: 8. The CDR3 region is CASCTGQWGNTIYF. The CDR3 nucleotides read TGTGCCAGCTGTACGGGACAGTGGGGAAACACCATATATTTT.

V usage is TRBV19 and J usage is TRBJ2-7; TRBD1 agrees at 11 bases. The V segment lost 4 bases and the J segment 2 bases; nucleotides outside the gene matches: 4. The CDR3 is 15 residues long. Germline values: CDR1 LNHDA, CDR2 SQIVND (reference sequence). The CDR3 DNA follows: TGTGCCAGTAGTAACGGACAGGGGGCAGCCTACGAGCAGTACTTC. Protein: CASSNGQGAAYEQYF.

J is TRBJ2-3 and V is TRBV27; D may be TRBD2 (6 bases). Per the germline V gene, CDR1 is MNHEY and CDR2 is SMNVEV (reference sequence). Deletions cut 6 bases from V and 0 bases from J, with 13 bases between. The CDR3 extends over 15 amino acids. For the CDR3, the DNA is TGTGCCAGCAGCGGGAGAAGGTTCAGCACAGATACGCAGTATTTT. Translating it yields CASSGRRFSTDTQYF.

The V and J genes are TRBV28 and TRBJ2-1; 10 positions agree with TRBD2. CDR1 is MDHEN, CDR2 SYDVKM, per germline. This CDR3 comprises 15 residues. Losses at the gene ends were 2 bases for V and 5 bases for J; bases not matched to a gene: 3. The CDR3 nucleotides are TGTGCCAGCAGTTTACTAGCGGGAGTCAACAATGAGCAGTTCTTC. Translation: CASSLLAGVNNEQFF.

The chain has TRBV11-2 and TRBJ1-4; no clear D. V lost 1 base and J lost 6, with 12 bases in between. Germline V lookup: CDR1 SGHAT, CDR2 FQNNGV. This CDR3 contains 15 residues. CDR3 residues: CASSLGAVMDEKLFF. The CDR3 nucleotides read TGTGCCAGCAGCTTAGGCGCTGTGATGGATGAAAAACTGTTTTTT. The full variable domain, completed using reference TRBV11-2 and TRBJ1-4, is EAGVAQSPRYKIIEKRQSVAFWCNPISGHATLYWYQQILGQGPKLLIQFQNNGVVDDSQLPKDRFSAERLKGVDSTLKIQPAKLEDSAVYLCASSLGAVMDEKLFFGSGTQLSVL.

This rearrangement joins TRBV9 to TRBJ2-6; 7 positions match TRBD1. V shed 0 bases and J 1 base; nucleotides not matched to a gene: 10. The germline V gene encodes CDR1 SGDLS and CDR2 YYNGEE. The CDR3 sequence is 19 residues long. CDR3 amino acids: CASSVAPTGAGSGANVLTF. DNA of the CDR3: TGTGCCAGCAGCGTAGCTCCAACAGGGGCGGGTTCTGGGGCCAACGTCCTGACTTTC.

This rearrangement joins TRBV18 to TRBJ1-1, with D possibly TRBD1 on 5 matching bases. The V gene's germline CDR1 is KGHSH and CDR2 LQKENI. This CDR3 has 14 amino acids. The V gene lost 2 bases and the J gene lost 1 base, with 8 bases spanning the gap. The CDR3 sequence is CASSPGTENTEAFF. The CDR3 bases are TGTGCCAGCTCACCAGGGACGGAGAACACTGAAGCTTTCTTT. Based on the CDR3 plus reference TRBV18 and TRBJ1-1, the full variable domain is NAGVMQNPRHLVRRRGQEARLRCSPMKGHSHVYWYRQLPEEGLKFMVYLQKENIIDESGMPKERFSAEFPKEGPSILRIQQVVRGDSAAYFCASSPGTENTEAFFGQGTRLTVV.

About this clone: One end of the junction does not line up with germline, which may come from a read error. The sample carries other DNA sequences with the same CDR3. The chain couples TRBV30 to TRBJ1-1; D not certain. Germline CDR1 reads GTSNPN; CDR2 reads SVGIG (reference sequence). The CDR3 runs to 14 residues. The CDR3 spells CASHNRFMNTEAFF. The CDR3 DNA is TGTGCCAGCCACAACAGATTTATGAACACTGAGGCTTTCTTT.

The chain joins TRBV7-9 to TRBJ2-3; D is possibly TRBD1 or TRBD2 (5 bases each). The V gene's germline CDR1 is SEHNR and CDR2 FQNEAQ (reference sequence). This CDR3 comprises 14 residues. Trimming pared 1 base from V and 5 bases from J, leaving 10 bases between. The CDR3 nucleotides read TGTGCCAGCAGCTTAGTAGATGGGGGAGATACGCAGTATTTT. It is translated as CASSLVDGGDTQYF.

In this sample, this clone turned up once. The CDR3 coding sequence is TGTGCCAGCTCACCAGGCTCAGGGGGTTGGGATTCACCCCTCCACTTT. It translates to CASSPGSGGWDSPLHF. V gene TRBV18 combines with J gene TRBJ1-6; 7 bases map to TRBD1. The germline V gene has CDR1 KGHSH and CDR2 LQKENI. The CDR3 is 16 amino acids. The trim removed 2 bases at V and 8 bases at J, leaving 9 bases unmatched.

The chain employs TRBV7-9 and TRBJ1-1, with D maybe TRBD1 (5 bases). Looked up from germline, CDR1 is SEHNR and CDR2 is FQNEAQ (reference sequence). V lost 3 bases to trimming and J lost 3 bases, with 14 bases between them. This CDR3 region has 15 residues. CDR3 DNA sequence: TGTGCCAGCAGCTTTATTGGGGACGGATACACTGAAGCTTTCTTT. Translated: CASSFIGDGYTEAFF.

A word on this clone: At the DNA level, this CDR3 is encoded by other sequences in the same sample as well. This rearrangement joins TRBV4-2 to TRBJ2-7; D unresolved. Germline V lookup: CDR1 LGHNA, CDR2 YNFKEQ. CDR3 length: 13 amino acids. V was pared by 0 bases and J by 2 bases, with 5 bases between. CDR3 sequence (DNA): TGTGCCAGCAGCCAAGATCGCGCCTACGAGCAGTACTTC. Amino acids: CASSQDRAYEQYF.

The chain couples TRBV2 to TRBJ2-1, with a possible D match to TRBD2 (6 bases). CDR1 SNHLY and CDR2 FYNNEI come from the germline V gene. V was pared by 2 bases and J by 2 bases, with 13 bases between. This CDR3 contains 16 residues. The CDR3 spells CASSERGGAPYNEQFF. CDR3 coding DNA: TGTGCCAGCAGTGAAAGGGGCGGGGCCCCCTACAATGAGCAGTTCTTC.

This chain links TRBV5-4 with TRBJ1-3; D is possibly TRBD1 (5 bases). CDR3 length: 13 residues. The germline V gene encodes CDR1 SGHNT and CDR2 YYREEE (reference sequence). Trimming left V 7 bases short and J 6 bases short, with 14 bases between. The CDR3 loop reads CASSRGTENTIYF. CDR3 in DNA: TGTGCCAGCTCCCGTGGGACGGAAAACACCATATATTTT.

The chain uses TRBV4-3 and TRBJ2-4; D is uncertain. Trimming shortened V by 1 base and J by 1 base, and 8 bases separated the two germline ends. The CDR3 consists of 15 residues. CDR1 and CDR2 (germline): LGHNA, YSLEER. As DNA, the CDR3 is TGCGCCAGCAGCCAAGGAAGACTGGCCAAAAACATTCAGTACTTC. It codes for CASSQGRLAKNIQYF.

V gene TRBV2 combines with J gene TRBJ2-3, with D uncertain. Germline CDR1 reads SNHLY; CDR2 reads FYNNEI. Trimming cost V 3 bases and J 2 bases, with 12 bases left between them. CDR3 length equals 15 residues. The CDR3 protein is CASSDIGPSTDTQYF. In DNA form, the CDR3 reads TGTGCCAGCAGTGATATAGGACCCTCCACAGATACGCAGTATTTT. Complete variable domain (other parts from reference TRBV2 and TRBJ2-3): EPEVTQTPSHQVTQMGQEVILRCVPISNHLYFYWYRQILGQKVEFLVSFYNNEISEKSEIFDDQFSVERPDGSNFTLKIRSTKLEDSAMYFCASSDIGPSTDTQYFGPGTRLTVL.

The chain joins TRBV5-4 to TRBJ2-5; 8 bases fit TRBD1. V shed 5 bases and J 1 base; nucleotides not matched to a gene: 4. This CDR3 is built from 14 residues. The germline CDR1 and CDR2 sequences are SGHNT and YYREEE (reference sequence). The CDR3: CASRPDRAQETQYF. The CDR3 region has the DNA TGTGCCAGCAGACCGGACAGGGCCCAAGAGACCCAGTACTTC.